A single sample gave rise to the 28 T cell receptor beta chains below, sequenced in a study of T-cell reconstitution after alpha-beta-depleted transplantation in children. The authors prepared the TCRbeta library with unique molecular identifiers. TCRdb reprocessed the PCR reads via MiXCR and lists one record per CDR3 protein. Counted here are about 360,000 distinct CDR3 sequences, about an eighth occurring once; the ten biggest clones make up approximately 4.3%. The sample consisted of PBMCs, taken from the stem cell graft. The origin of the receptors is a human donor who donated a stem cell graft to a child with Fanconi anemia.

In its sample, this clonotype was seen many times. The V call is TRBV12-3 or TRBV12-4, the J call TRBJ2-2; D is perhaps TRBD2 (5 bases). The germline V and J ends were trimmed by 6 bases and 3 bases, with 20 bases remaining between them. The CDR3 covers 17 residues. CDR3 nucleotide sequence: TGTGCCAGCAGCCCTCTTAACCCCCTCGGGGACACCGGGGAGCTGTTTTTT. Translating gives CASSPLNPLGDTGELFF.

V and J are TRBV6-2 or TRBV6-3 and TRBJ2-1; no clear D. Per germline, CDR1 MNHEY and CDR2 SVGEGT. CDR3 length equals 12 residues. Trimming removed 2 bases at V and 7 bases at J, with 6 bases between. CDR3 loop: CASSYVGNEQFF. The CDR3, as DNA: TGTGCCAGCAGTTACGTTGGGAATGAGCAGTTCTTC.

This clonotype came up a few times. This chain's CDR3 is CASAWWGGNEQFF. CDR3 bases: TGTGCCAGCGCCTGGTGGGGAGGAAATGAGCAGTTCTTC. The rearrangement links TRBV27 to TRBJ2-1; D might be TRBD2 (6 bases). The germline V and J ends were trimmed by 8 bases and 7 bases, with 15 bases remaining between them. This CDR3 contains 13 residues. Per germline, CDR1 MNHEY and CDR2 SMNVEV (reference sequence).

The V and J genes are TRBV6-1 and TRBJ2-1, with TRBD1 as a possible D gene (7 bases). Germline V lookup: CDR1 MNHNS, CDR2 SASEGT. CDR3 length equals 16 residues. The V end lost 5 bases, the J end lost 1 base, and 15 bases lay between the germline ends. The CDR3 is CASSMVRGTSYNEQFF. Here the CDR3 DNA reads TGTGCCAGCAGTATGGTCAGGGGGACTTCCTACAATGAGCAGTTCTTC.

The chain joins TRBV6-2 or TRBV6-3 to TRBJ1-2; weak D call: TRBD1 (6 bases). V was shortened by 3 bases and J by 0 bases, with 11 bases between the two germline ends. Germline V gives CDR1 MNHEY, CDR2 SVGEGT. The CDR3 has 15 amino acids. The CDR3 nucleotides are TGTGCCAGCAGTTATGAACAGGGATCTAACTATGGCTACACCTTC. This gives the protein CASSYEQGSNYGYTF.

V is TRBV28 and J is TRBJ2-3; D is ambiguous. The CDR3 is 15 residues long. CDR1 MDHEN and CDR2 SYDVKM come from the germline V gene. The V and J ends lost 3 bases and 1 base respectively, with 11 bases between them. The CDR3 sequence is CASSLTAWGTDTQYF. For the CDR3, the DNA is TGTGCCAGCAGTTTGACGGCGTGGGGCACAGATACGCAGTATTTT.

The V and J genes are TRBV5-1 and TRBJ2-1; 13 bases line up with TRBD2. CDR1 and CDR2 from the germline V gene are SGHRS and YFSETQ. The V and J ends lost 1 base and 7 bases, in that order; junction bases with no gene match: 17. This CDR3 spans 20 amino acids. CDR3 nucleotides: TGCGCCAGCAGCTTGTTCGCCCAGACTAGCGGGGGGCCCGAAGGAAATGAGCAGTTCTTC. It yields the protein CASSLFAQTSGGPEGNEQFF. The full variable domain, completed using reference TRBV5-1 and TRBJ2-1, is KAGVTQTPRYLIKTRGQQVTLSCSPISGHRSVSWYQQTPGQGLQFLFEYFSETQRNKGNFPGRFSGRQFSNSRSEMNVSTLELGDSALYLCASSLFAQTSGGPEGNEQFFGPGTRLTVL.

Many counts were recorded for this clonotype. The genes are TRBV10-3 and TRBJ2-7; possibly TRBD1 for D (5 bases). The CDR3 extends over 13 amino acids. Germline CDR1 ENHRY, CDR2 SYGVKD. Deletions cut 8 bases from V and 6 bases from J, with 17 bases between. CDR3 nucleotides: TGTGCCATCGCTACATCAGGGTCTCGCGAGCAGTACGTC. The encoded protein is CAIATSGSREQYV.

This clonotype was picked up a small number of times. J is TRBJ1-2 and V is TRBV20-1; 8 bases line up with TRBD1. Per the germline V gene, CDR1 is DFQATT and CDR2 is SNEGSKA (reference sequence). The CDR3 runs 14 residues. Germline trimming cut 5 bases from V and 8 bases from J; bases unmatched to any gene: 13. The CDR3 loop is CSAPHDRGRGGYTF. Written as DNA, the CDR3 is TGCAGTGCTCCCCACGACAGGGGAAGAGGGGGCTACACCTTC.

This clonotype has ten or more counts. The gene calls are TRBV18 and TRBJ1-5, with TRBD1 as a possible D gene (6 bases). Germline CDR1 reads KGHSH; CDR2 reads LQKENI. Trimming stripped 8 bases from V and 7 bases from J, with 15 bases between. The CDR3 is made up of 13 amino acids. CDR3 loop: CASGLTGDQPQHF. DNA of the CDR3: TGTGCCAGCGGGCTGACAGGAGACCAGCCCCAGCATTTT.

This clonotype was found many times. The chain recombines TRBV7-9 with TRBJ1-2, with D perhaps matching TRBD1 (5 bases). The length of the CDR3 is 12 residues. CDR1 SEHNR and CDR2 FQNEAQ come from the germline V gene (reference sequence). V lost 1 base, J lost 9 bases, and 9 bases lay in between. The CDR3 reads CASSLGGTSYTF. The CDR3 DNA is TGTGCCAGCAGCTTAGGAGGGACGAGCTACACCTTC. The full variable domain, its missing parts supplied by reference TRBV7-9 and TRBJ1-2, is DTGVSQNPRHKITKRGQNVTFRCDPISEHNRLYWYRQTLGQGPEFLTYFQNEAQLEKSRLLSDRFSAERPKGSFSTLEIQRTEQGDSAMYLCASSLGGTSYTFGSGTRLTVV.

The chain links TRBV10-3 to TRBJ2-1, with D possibly being TRBD2 (7 bases). The CDR3 sequence is 14 residues long. V lost 6 bases, J lost 5 bases, and 14 bases lay in between. The V gene's germline CDR1 is ENHRY and CDR2 SYGVKD. The CDR3 bases are TGTGCCATCAGGGGGGGGACACCGGACAATGAGCAGTTCTTC. Its translation: CAIRGGTPDNEQFF.

This clonotype has only a few counts. The gene calls are TRBV7-8 and TRBJ1-2; D remains ambiguous. Trimming removed 2 bases from V and 2 bases from J, with 18 bases in between. The CDR3 has 17 amino acids. In germline, CDR1 is SGHVS, CDR2 FQNEAQ. CDR3 protein: CASSLTADPLANYGYTF. The CDR3 region has the DNA TGTGCCAGCAGCTTAACGGCCGACCCATTGGCGAACTATGGCTACACCTTC.

This clonotype has a handful of counts. The chain's CDR3 is CASSTGTGGIANYGYTF. CDR3 DNA sequence: TGTGCCAGCTCCACCGGGACAGGGGGAATCGCTAACTATGGCTACACCTTC. The V and J genes are TRBV18 and TRBJ1-2, with 11 nucleotides matching TRBD1. There are 17 residues in the CDR3. The trim removed 6 bases at V and 0 bases at J, leaving 9 bases unmatched. CDR1 KGHSH and CDR2 LQKENI come from the germline V gene.

The rearrangement links TRBV6-2 or TRBV6-3 to TRBJ2-1, with D tentatively TRBD2 (7 bases). CDR3 length: 13 residues. Germline V gene data show CDR1 as MNHEY and CDR2 as SVGEGT. Trimming shortened V by 5 bases and J by 9 bases, and 14 bases separated the two germline ends. The CDR3 DNA follows: TGTGCCAGCAGTATTGTCGGGGGGCCTGAGCAGTTCTTC. Residues: CASSIVGGPEQFF.

This clonotype has a count of ten or more. This chain links TRBV7-8 with TRBJ2-1; D call uncertain. Trimming stripped 7 bases from V and 0 bases from J, with 10 bases between. The CDR3 is 14 amino acids. CDR1 is SGHVS and CDR2 is FQNEAQ in the germline V gene. CDR3 DNA sequence: TGTGCCAGCACCCAGATAAACTCCTACAATGAGCAGTTCTTC. It codes for CASTQINSYNEQFF.

This clonotype was detected only a few times. The V gene is TRBV4-2, the J gene TRBJ1-1; 10 bases fit TRBD1. This CDR3 is 19 amino acids long. Looked up from germline, CDR1 is LGHNA and CDR2 is YNFKEQ. V lost 6 bases, J lost 1 base, and 17 bases stayed unmatched. DNA for the CDR3: TGTGCCAGCAGACAGATGGAGGGGGGACAGGGGATGAGGAACACTGAAGCTTTCTTT. Protein: CASRQMEGGQGMRNTEAFF.

This clonotype was seen more than once but under ten times. The V call is TRBV28, the J call TRBJ2-1, with D perhaps TRBD1 or TRBD2 (6 bases each). Trimming stripped 3 bases from V and 0 bases from J, with 15 bases between. The CDR3 has 17 residues. Germline V gene sequence: CDR1 MDHEN, CDR2 SYDVKM. The chain's CDR3 is CASSLWEGGRSYNEQFF. As DNA, the CDR3 is TGTGCCAGCAGTTTGTGGGAAGGGGGGCGCTCCTACAATGAGCAGTTCTTC.

V usage is TRBV5-6 and J usage is TRBJ1-1, with TRBD1 as a possible D gene (5 bases). The CDR3 contains 13 residues. Per germline, CDR1 SGHDT and CDR2 YYEEEE. Trimming took 2 bases from V and 2 from J, leaving 7 bases between them. The CDR3, as DNA: TGTGCCAGCAGCTTCGGGGACAACACTGAAGCTTTCTTT. It is translated as CASSFGDNTEAFF.

The chain has TRBV7-9 and TRBJ2-1, with 13 positions matching TRBD2. Trimming cost V 5 bases and J 6 bases; bases outside gene matches: 7. This CDR3 has 16 amino acids. The germline V gene has CDR1 SEHNR and CDR2 FQNEAQ (reference sequence). The CDR3 protein is CASSLLAGGLGNEQFF. The CDR3 DNA is TGTGCCAGCAGCCTACTAGCGGGGGGGCTTGGCAATGAGCAGTTCTTC. Complete variable domain (other parts from reference TRBV7-9 and TRBJ2-1): DTGVSQNPRHKITKRGQNVTFRCDPISEHNRLYWYRQTLGQGPEFLTYFQNEAQLEKSRLLSDRFSAERPKGSFSTLEIQRTEQGDSAMYLCASSLLAGGLGNEQFFGPGTRLTVL.

This clonotype showed up just a few times. The V call is TRBV10-3, the J call TRBJ1-2; D gene unclear. CDR3 length: 12 amino acids. V was clipped by 6 bases and J by 7 bases, with 12 bases between them. CDR1 and CDR2 from the germline V gene are ENHRY and SYGVKD. The CDR3 reads CAIRTDYGGYTF. DNA for the CDR3: TGTGCCATCAGGACGGATTACGGTGGCTACACCTTC.

This clonotype was seen ten or more times. The V call is TRBV5-1, the J call TRBJ2-3, with 12 bases fitting TRBD1. CDR3 size: 15 residues. Germline V gene sequence: CDR1 SGHRS, CDR2 YFSETQ. The V segment lost 2 bases and the J segment 6 bases; nucleotides outside the gene matches: 4. This chain's CDR3 is CASSFGTGGADTQYF. The CDR3 bases are TGCGCCAGCAGCTTCGGGACAGGGGGCGCGGATACGCAGTATTTT.

The CDR3 region is CASSSGTEQFF. DNA of the CDR3: TGTGCCAGCAGTTCAGGTACTGAGCAGTTCTTC. V is TRBV6-6 and J is TRBJ2-1; D unresolved. The CDR3 extends over 11 amino acids. V was pared by 4 bases and J by 9 bases, with 7 bases between. The germline gives CDR1 MNHNY, CDR2 SVGAGI (reference sequence).

The table lists this clonotype with many counts. V gene TRBV5-1 combines with J gene TRBJ1-2; TRBD1 matches 9 bases. CDR1 and CDR2 (germline): SGHRS, YFSETQ. CDR3 size: 14 residues. The junction had 7 bases not matched to a gene; V was cut back by 4 bases and J by 6 bases. The CDR3 region has the DNA TGCGCCAGCAGCGGCGGGACAGGGACGGATGGCTACACCTTC. It encodes CASSGGTGTDGYTF.

The chain is built from TRBV4-2 and TRBJ1-2; TRBD1 matches at 9 bases. Germline V gene lookup returns CDR1 LGHNA and CDR2 YNFKEQ. The CDR3 extends over 14 amino acids. Trimming cost V 4 bases and J 7 bases; bases outside gene matches: 7. In nucleotides, the CDR3 is TGTGCCAGCAGCCCGTATACAGGGGGCACTGGCTACACCTTC. It translates to CASSPYTGGTGYTF.

This clonotype was recorded a few times. This chain connects TRBV2 to TRBJ2-3; weak D call: TRBD2 (6 bases). Germline assignment: CDR1 SNHLY and CDR2 FYNNEI. The CDR3 loop spans 12 amino acids. Between the trimmed V and J ends, which lost 3 bases and 5 bases, there was a span of 6 bases. CDR3 residues: CASSDGGDTQYF. In DNA form, the CDR3 reads TGTGCCAGCAGTGACGGGGGAGATACGCAGTATTTT. Full variable domain (rest looked up from reference TRBV2 and TRBJ2-3): EPEVTQTPSHQVTQMGQEVILRCVPISNHLYFYWYRQILGQKVEFLVSFYNNEISEKSEIFDDQFSVERPDGSNFTLKIRSTKLEDSAMYFCASSDGGDTQYFGPGTRLTVL.

The genes are TRBV12-5 and TRBJ2-1, with no clear D. The ends were cut back, 1 base at V and 4 bases at J, with 11 bases in the middle. Germline V gene lookup returns CDR1 LGHNT and CDR2 FRNRAP. The CDR3 has 15 residues. In DNA, the CDR3 is TGTGCTAGTGGTTTGGGGGCAGTGGGATACAATGAGCAGTTCTTC. Protein product: CASGLGAVGYNEQFF.

Ten or more counts support this clonotype. V is TRBV12-3 or TRBV12-4 and J is TRBJ2-7; D may be TRBD1 (6 bases). V dropped 6 bases and J dropped 6 bases, with 21 bases sitting between them. The CDR3 runs to 15 residues. The CDR3 here is CASSPRGSPPREQYF. The CDR3, as DNA: TGTGCCAGCAGCCCCAGGGGATCACCTCCTCGCGAGCAGTACTTC.